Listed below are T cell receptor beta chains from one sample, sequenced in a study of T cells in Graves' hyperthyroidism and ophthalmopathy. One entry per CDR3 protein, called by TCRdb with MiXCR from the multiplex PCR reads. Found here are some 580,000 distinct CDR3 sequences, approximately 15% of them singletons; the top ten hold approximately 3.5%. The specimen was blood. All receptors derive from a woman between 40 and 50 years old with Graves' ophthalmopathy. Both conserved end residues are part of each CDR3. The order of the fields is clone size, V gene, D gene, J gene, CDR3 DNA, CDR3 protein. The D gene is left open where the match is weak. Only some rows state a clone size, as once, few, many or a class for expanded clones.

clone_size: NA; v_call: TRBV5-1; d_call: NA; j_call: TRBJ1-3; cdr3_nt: TGCGCCAGCAGCTACTATTCGGCGGGCGGCTCCTCTGGAAACACCATATATTTT; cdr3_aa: CASSYYSAGGSSGNTIYF
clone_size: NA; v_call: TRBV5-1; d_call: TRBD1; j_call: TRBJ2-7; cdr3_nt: TGCGCCAGCAGCCAATGGGACAGGGATTACGAGCAGTACTTC; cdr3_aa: CASSQWDRDYEQYF
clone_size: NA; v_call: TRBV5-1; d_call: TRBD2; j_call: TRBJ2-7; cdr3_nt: TGCGCCAGCAGCTTGGGACCGGGTGGGCGGGGGAGCTCCTACGAGCAGTACTTC; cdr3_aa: CASSLGPGGRGSSYEQYF
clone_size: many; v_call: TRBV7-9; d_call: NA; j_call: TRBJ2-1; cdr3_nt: TGTGCCAGCAGCTTACAGGGGAATAGGGATGAGCAGTTCTTC; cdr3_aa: CASSLQGNRDEQFF
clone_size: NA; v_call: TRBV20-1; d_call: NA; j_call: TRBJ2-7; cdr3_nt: TGCAGTGCTAGAGACGGTGCAGGCAACTCCTACGAGCAGTACTTC; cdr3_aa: CSARDGAGNSYEQYF
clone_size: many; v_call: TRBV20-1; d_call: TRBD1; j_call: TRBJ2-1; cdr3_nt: TGCAGTGCTAGTTCGGGACAGGGTGGGAATGAGCAGTTCTTC; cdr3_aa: CSASSGQGGNEQFF
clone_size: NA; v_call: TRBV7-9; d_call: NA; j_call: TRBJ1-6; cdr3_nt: TGTGCCAGCAGCCTAGCTCACGCCGCTGGTTCACCCCTCCACTTT; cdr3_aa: CASSLAHAAGSPLHF
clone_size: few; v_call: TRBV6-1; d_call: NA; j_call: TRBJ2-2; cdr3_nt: TGTGCCAGCATCCCCGGGGCCGGGAGCACCGGGGAGCTGTTTTTT; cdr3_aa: CASIPGAGSTGELFF
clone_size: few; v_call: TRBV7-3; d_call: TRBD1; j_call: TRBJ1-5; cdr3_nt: TGTGCCAGCAGCTTATATCCAGGGGGCGGACGGAGCAATCAGCCCCAGCATTTT; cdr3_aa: CASSLYPGGGRSNQPQHF
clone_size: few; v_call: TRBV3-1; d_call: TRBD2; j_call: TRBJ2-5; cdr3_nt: TGTGCCAGCAGCCAAGGCGGTCACGGGGGGGCTCTACTTCAGACCCAGTACTTC; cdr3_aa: CASSQGGHGGALLQTQYF
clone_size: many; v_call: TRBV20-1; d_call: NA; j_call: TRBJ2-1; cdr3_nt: TGCAGTGCTCCCGCCTTCGGCAGGGCCAACTACAATGAGCAGTTCTTC; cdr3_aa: CSAPAFGRANYNEQFF
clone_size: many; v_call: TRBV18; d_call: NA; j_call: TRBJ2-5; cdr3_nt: TGTGCCAGCTCACGCAATGAAGAGACCCAGTACTTC; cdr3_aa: CASSRNEETQYF
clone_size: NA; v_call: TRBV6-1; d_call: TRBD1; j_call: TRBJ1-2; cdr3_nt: TGTGCCAGCAGCAAGCGGGACAGGGCCAACTATGGCTACACCTTC; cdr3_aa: CASSKRDRANYGYTF
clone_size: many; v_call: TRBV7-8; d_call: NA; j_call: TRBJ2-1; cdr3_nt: TGTGCCAGCTCCCGAGAGGGCTCCTGGTACAATGAGCAGTTCTTC; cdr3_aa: CASSREGSWYNEQFF
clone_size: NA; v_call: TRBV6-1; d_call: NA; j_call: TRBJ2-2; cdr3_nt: TGTGCCAGCATCGAGGGGGGGGCAGCGAACACCGGGGAGCTGTTTTTT; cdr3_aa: CASIEGGAANTGELFF
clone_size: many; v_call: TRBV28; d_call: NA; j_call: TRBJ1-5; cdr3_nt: TGTGCCAGCAGCCGCGGACAGATAAATCAGCCCCAGCATTTT; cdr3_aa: CASSRGQINQPQHF
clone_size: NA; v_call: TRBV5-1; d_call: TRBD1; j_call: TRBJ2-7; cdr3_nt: TGCGCCAGCAGCTTGGCCGGACAGGGGGCCGACGAGCAGTACTTC; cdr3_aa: CASSLAGQGADEQYF
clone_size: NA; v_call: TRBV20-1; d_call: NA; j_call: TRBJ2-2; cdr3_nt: TGCAGTGCTAGCTCCGTTCGGAGCACCGGGGAGCTGTTTTTT; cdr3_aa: CSASSVRSTGELFF
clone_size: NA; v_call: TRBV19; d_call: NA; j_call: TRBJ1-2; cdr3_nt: TGTGCCAGTAGTATAGCATCGACAGCCAATTCAAACTATGGCTACACCTTC; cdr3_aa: CASSIASTANSNYGYTF
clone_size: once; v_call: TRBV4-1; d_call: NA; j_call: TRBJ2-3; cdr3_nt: TGCGCCAGCAGCCCTTGGACAGAGACGGGCACAGATACGCAGTATTTT; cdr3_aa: CASSPWTETGTDTQYF